This T cell receptor beta chain stems from a study of graft-versus-host responses after intestinal transplantation. Study as a whole: For 3 to 4 years after anti-thymocyte globulin induction, all recipients took tacrolimus and steroids.

With regard to this clone: Its antigen is unknown.

Germline V gives CDR1 WSHSY, CDR2 SAAADI. This CDR3 is built from 15 residues. Trimming left V 5 bases short and J 2 bases short, with 16 bases between. TCRdb's copy holds only in-frame clones and misses some; the assay was immunoSEQ multiplex PCR. The sample consists of some 120,000 clones, roughly 93% of them appearing once. The sample in question was unstimulated CD8+ T cells sorted from spleen or lymph node cells, obtained before transplant. This chain connects TRBV10-2 to TRBJ2-7; D possibly corresponds to TRBD2 (5 bases). The sequence was obtained from a human donor who was the organ donor for an intestinal transplant. As DNA, the CDR3 is TGCGCCAGCAGTCCGACTGGCGGGCTTACCTACGAGCAGTACTTC. Its translation: CASSPTGGLTYEQYF.